What follows is one TCR beta chain and its context. The antigen it binds to is not known. Base qualities are not at hand, and no much larger clone is one base apart. The junction shows trimming of 4 bases on V and 2 bases on J, plus 9 bases between the germline ends. The germline V gene gives CDR1 as SGHTA and CDR2 as FQGNSA. The CDR3 contains 14 residues, cysteine and phenylalanine counted. Only CDR3 DNA remains: 42 bases, in frame from the first base. This record belongs to a study of blood T cell repertoires in COVID-19 (dated by TCRdb to the early 2020s). With regard to the full study: Collaborator samples came from the United States, Italy and Spain and covered acute and convalescent phases of COVID-19. Deeply sampled blood TCRbeta repertoires from subjects exposed to, actively infected with, or recovered from COVID-19 were included in the dataset. Samples were obtained from the ongoing ImmuneRACE study (first 160 participants) and from over a thousand subjects provided by 6 global collaborators. The prospective study material was composed of cDNA or gDNA derived from T cells, B-cell-depleted T cells, or PBMCs. A freely available public database, intended as a resource for researchers studying the immune response to SARS-CoV-2, is where the repertoires were released. Where available, HLA class I and class II types were taken from metadata supplied by the sample provider and were not determined by assay-based typing. Nearly every sample came with metadata listing a de-identified subject ID, COVID-19 status, age in years and sex. Study-wide conclusions, independent of this receptor: Clinical and demographic metadata were provided uncurated, with the amount varying by source and participant.

TCRbeta CDR3 regions were amplified from genomic DNA by means of the immunoSEQ Assay, a bias-controlled multiplex PCR. The paper's data handling went like this. The number of nucleated cells in each sample was estimated from the amplification of reference gene primers within the assay. Sequence reads were collapsed and filtered to measure the absolute abundance of every unique TCRbeta CDR3 rearrangement. Productive Simpson clonality was computed per sample as the square root of Simpson's diversity index over productive rearrangements. Entries here come from immuneACCESS through TCRdb and include only in-frame sequences with V and J called. Some clones fail to appear in such tables; in the studies checked, an unresolved V gene covers under half of the shortfall, and the cause of the remainder is unknown. V and J calls and clone size are those listed in that table; D and trimming were worked out from the DNA. The sample has 120,000 or so clones on record, about 88% of them singletons. The top ten clonotypes cover roughly 1.2% of the sample.

Whole blood was collected in K2EDTA tubes by collaborating institutions according to the institutions' own protocols. For TCRbeta analysis, collaborator samples were shipped as frozen whole blood, as isolated PBMCs, or as DNA extracted from either sample type. The TCR originated in a woman older than 75 with acute or convalescent COVID-19. The V gene is TRBV7-2 and the J gene is TRBJ1-5; a tentative D match to TRBD1 spans 5 bases. The specimen sequenced was peripheral blood. The DNA sequence reads TGTGCCAGCAGCTCGGGACTGGGCAATCAGCCCCAGCATTTT. It translates as CASSSGLGNQPQHF.